Each of the 24 T cell receptor beta chains below was sequenced from the same sample in a study of blood T cell repertoires in COVID-19. Repertoires were generated with immunoSEQ multiplex PCR, while TCRdb's copy carries only in-frame clones and drops some. The sample includes about 140,000 clones, around 83% of them seen just once. What was sequenced was peripheral blood. The receptor source for this set is a human donor in a cohort sampled during active COVID-19.

The chain joins TRBV7-3 to TRBJ2-5, with D possibly matching TRBD2 (6 bases). CDR3 length equals 14 residues. The germline V gene encodes CDR1 SGHTA and CDR2 FQGTGA. V was trimmed by 5 bases and J by 3 bases, leaving 13 bases between them. As DNA, the CDR3 is TGTGCCAGCAGCACACTGGGGGGAAAAGAGACCCAGTACTTC. This encodes CASSTLGGKETQYF.

The rearrangement joins TRBV21-1 to TRBJ1-5; TRBD1, the table's D call, was not compared with the DNA. TRBV21-1 is termed a pseudogene. This CDR3 contains 21 residues. This chain's CDR3 is CASSKGFKGFSERNSNQPQHF. The CDR3 DNA reads TGTGCCAGCAGCAAAGGGTTTAAGGGGTTTTCAGAAAGGAATAGCAATCAGCCCCAGCATTTT.

The chain uses TRBV20-1 and TRBJ2-3, with D maybe TRBD2 (5 bases). This CDR3 comprises 11 residues. V lost 6 bases to trimming and J lost 9 bases, with 13 bases between them. Germline V gene sequence: CDR1 DFQATT, CDR2 SNEGSKA (reference sequence). The CDR3 sequence is CSALSGSTQYF. DNA for the CDR3: TGCAGTGCATTAAGCGGATCGACGCAGTATTTT.

This clone was counted a few times. The chain couples TRBV6-4 to TRBJ1-4; D is uncertain. The germline V gene has CDR1 MRHNA and CDR2 SNTAGT. This CDR3 comprises 18 residues. Trimming shortened V by 5 bases and J by 0 bases, and 19 bases separated the two germline ends. DNA of the CDR3: TGTGCCAGCAGTCCCCCCACCGCGGCCAGAACAACTAATGAAAAACTGTTTTTT. It yields the protein CASSPPTAARTTNEKLFF.

The chain combines TRBV14 with TRBJ2-2; 9 nucleotides line up with TRBD2. Per germline, CDR1 SGHDN and CDR2 FVKESK. V gave up 0 bases and J gave up 3 bases; unmatched junction bases: 5. The CDR3 is 17 amino acids. In DNA form, the CDR3 reads TGTGCCAGCAGCCAAGAGGTACAGCGGGAGGACACCGGGGAGCTGTTTTTT. Translated: CASSQEVQREDTGELFF.

This clone has more than one count but fewer than ten. The chain has TRBV2 and TRBJ1-2; D gene unclear. The CDR3 covers 13 residues. CDR1 SNHLY and CDR2 FYNNEI come from the germline V gene. The ends were cut back, 6 bases at V and 2 bases at J, with 10 bases in the middle. CDR3 sequence reads: CASRLTQNYGYTF. The CDR3, as DNA: TGTGCCAGCAGGCTAACACAGAACTATGGCTACACCTTC.

The rearrangement links TRBV3-1 (or the pseudogene TRBV3-2) to TRBJ2-7, with D possibly matching TRBD1 (5 bases). V shed 4 bases and J shed 4 bases, with 14 bases lying between them. Looked up from germline, CDR1 is LGHDT and CDR2 is YNNKEL (reference sequence). CDR3 length: 14 amino acids. CDR3 DNA sequence: TGTGCCAGCAGCCCTCTTGACAGCAGATACGAGCAGTACTTC. Protein sequence: CASSPLDSRYEQYF.

The chain joins TRBV12-5 to TRBJ1-4; unclear D gene. Trimming shortened V by 9 bases and J by 7 bases, and 15 bases separated the two germline ends. The V gene's germline CDR1 is LGHNT and CDR2 FRNRAP. The CDR3 totals 13 residues. CDR3 nucleotide sequence: TGTGCTAGCGCCTTGAGGGAGGGTGAAAAACTGTTTTTT. Translating gives CASALREGEKLFF.

J is TRBJ1-5 and V is TRBV28; D is possibly TRBD1 (6 bases). Germline CDR1 reads MDHEN; CDR2 reads SYDVKM. Trimming stripped 5 bases from V and 0 bases from J, with 14 bases between. The CDR3 sequence is 16 residues long. CDR3 sequence (DNA): TGTGCCAGCAGTCTCCGACAGGTCTATAGCAATCAGCCCCAGCATTTT. Protein product: CASSLRQVYSNQPQHF.

In DNA, the CDR3 is TGTGCCATCAGTGAGACAGGGATCCTAGGGGAGCAGTACTTC. Its protein product is CAISETGILGEQYF. J is TRBJ2-7 and V is TRBV10-3; weak D call: TRBD1 (6 bases). The V and J ends lost 2 bases and 7 bases respectively, with 15 bases between them. CDR3 length: 14 residues. Germline-derived CDR1 and CDR2 are ENHRY and SYGVKD.

The V gene is TRBV28, the J gene TRBJ1-4; D is possibly TRBD1 (6 bases). V lost 3 bases and J lost 5, with 13 bases in between. The CDR3 sequence is 15 residues long. Germline loops: CDR1 MDHEN, CDR2 SYDVKM. CDR3 loop: CASSLSRGPNEKLFF. CDR3 DNA sequence: TGTGCCAGCAGTTTGAGCAGGGGTCCCAATGAAAAACTGTTTTTT.

The chain carries TRBV2 and TRBJ2-3; D possibly corresponds to TRBD2 (5 bases). V shed 3 bases and J shed 1 base, with 8 bases lying between them. The CDR3 is 14 residues long. The V gene's germline CDR1 is SNHLY and CDR2 FYNNEI. This CDR3 is CASSDRDGTDTQYF. CDR3 bases: TGTGCCAGCAGTGACCGGGATGGCACAGATACGCAGTATTTT.

The gene calls are TRBV3-1 (or the pseudogene TRBV3-2) and TRBJ1-4; D unresolved. Per the germline V gene, CDR1 is LGHDT and CDR2 is YNNKEL (reference sequence). The V and J ends lost 4 bases and 8 bases respectively, with 14 bases between them. CDR3 length: 14 residues. CDR3 loop: CASSPVGVREKLFF. CDR3 sequence (DNA): TGTGCCAGCAGCCCAGTCGGGGTCCGGGAAAAACTGTTTTTT.

This chain connects TRBV30 to TRBJ2-5; perhaps TRBD2 as D (6 bases). V was cut by 3 bases and J by 4 bases, with 15 bases left in between. The germline V gene has CDR1 GTSNPN and CDR2 SVGIG (reference sequence). The CDR3 extends over 14 amino acids. The CDR3 region has the DNA TGTGCCTGGAGCACAGCGGGCGGGGCAGAGACCCAGTACTTC. Its protein product is CAWSTAGGAETQYF.

V is TRBV18 and J is TRBJ2-5, with 8 bases identical to TRBD1. This CDR3 region has 16 residues. Germline assignment: CDR1 KGHSH and CDR2 LQKENI. V was clipped by 2 bases and J by 1 base; unmatched bases: 6. DNA for the CDR3: TGTGCCAGCTCACCATTGCAGGGGGCTCGCCAAGAGACCCAGTACTTC. It codes for CASSPLQGARQETQYF.

This chain uses TRBV5-4 with TRBJ2-7; 10 bases map to TRBD2. CDR1 and CDR2 (germline): SGHNT, YYREEE (reference sequence). The CDR3 covers 16 residues. Trimming cost V 1 base and J 7 bases; bases outside gene matches: 11. For the CDR3, the DNA is TGTGCCAGCAGCTTGCCCGGAGTAGCGGGAGGTAGTGAGCAGTACTTC. It is translated as CASSLPGVAGGSEQYF. The entire variable domain, with the rest obtained from reference TRBV5-4 and TRBJ2-7, is as follows: ETGVTQSPTHLIKTRGQQVTLRCSSQSGHNTVSWYQQALGQGPQFIFQYYREEENGRGNFPPRFSGLQFPNYSSELNVNALELDDSALYLCASSLPGVAGGSEQYFGPGTRLTVT.

The J gene is TRBJ2-1, the V gene TRBV27, with D possibly being TRBD1 (5 bases). The CDR3 sequence is 16 residues long. The germline V gene has CDR1 MNHEY and CDR2 SMNVEV (reference sequence). V was clipped by 6 bases and J by 0 bases, with 15 bases between them. CDR3 DNA sequence: TGTGCCAGCAGCAAAGACAGCCCGAGCTCCTACAATGAGCAGTTCTTC. As protein: CASSKDSPSSYNEQFF.

This clone was seen once. V gene TRBV7-2 combines with J gene TRBJ2-5; no clear D. CDR3 length: 11 residues. In germline, CDR1 is SGHTA, CDR2 FQGNSA. V lost 5 bases to trimming and J lost 7 bases, with 8 bases between them. CDR3 DNA sequence: TGTGCCAGCAGCAACCAGGCGACCCAGTACTTC. As protein: CASSNQATQYF. The full variable domain, completed using reference TRBV7-2 and TRBJ2-5, is GAGVSQSPSNKVTEKGKDVELRCDPISGHTALYWYRQSLGQGLEFLIYFQGNSAPDKSGLPSDRFSAERTGGSVSTLTIQRTQQEDSAVYLCASSNQATQYFGPGTRLLVL.

The chain combines TRBV4-2 with TRBJ2-2; the D gene is possibly TRBD2 (6 bases). This CDR3 has 16 amino acids. V shed 0 bases and J shed 5 bases, with 13 bases lying between them. CDR1 and CDR2 from the germline V gene are LGHNA and YNFKEQ. This CDR3 reads CASSQDLRLETGELFF. The CDR3 DNA reads TGTGCCAGCAGCCAAGACTTGAGACTAGAAACCGGGGAGCTGTTTTTT.

The rearrangement links TRBV3-1 (or the pseudogene TRBV3-2) to TRBJ1-1; D is unclear. Trimming pared 0 bases from V and 7 bases from J, leaving 15 bases between. CDR3 length: 15 amino acids. The germline gives CDR1 LGHDT, CDR2 YNNKEL (reference sequence). In DNA form, the CDR3 reads TGTGCCAGCAGCCAAGAGCCAGCCACAACTATTGAAGCTTTCTTT. Translated: CASSQEPATTIEAFF.

The rearrangement links TRBV6-5 to TRBJ2-7; unclear D gene. Trimming left V 0 bases short and J 6 bases short, with 6 bases between. This CDR3 has 12 amino acids. Germline V gene sequence: CDR1 MNHEY, CDR2 SVGAGI. The CDR3 spells CASSYSLSEQYF. CDR3 DNA: TGTGCCAGCAGTTACTCCCTATCCGAGCAGTACTTC.

This clone has only one observation. The rearrangement links TRBV19 to TRBJ2-5; 9 nucleotides align to TRBD1. Unmatched junction bases numbered 5, after V lost 5 bases and J lost 4 bases. This CDR3 region has 14 residues. Germline V gives CDR1 LNHDA, CDR2 SQIVND (reference sequence). CDR3 bases: TGTGCCAGTAGTGACAGGGGGGGCCCAGAGACCCAGTACTTC. It translates to CASSDRGGPETQYF.

The CDR3 bases are TGCGCCAGCAGCGACCCGGGGGGGAGCTCCTACAATGAGCAGTTCTTC. This codes for CASSDPGGSSYNEQFF. The chain combines TRBV5-1 with TRBJ2-1; 8 nucleotides agree with TRBD2. The J segment lost 0 bases and the V segment lost 4 bases, leaving 6 bases of the junction unmatched. CDR1 is SGHRS and CDR2 is YFSETQ in the germline V gene. This CDR3 spans 16 amino acids. Full variable domain (remainder filled in from reference TRBV5-1 and TRBJ2-1): KAGVTQTPRYLIKTRGQQVTLSCSPISGHRSVSWYQQTPGQGLQFLFEYFSETQRNKGNFPGRFSGRQFSNSRSEMNVSTLELGDSALYLCASSDPGGSSYNEQFFGPGTRLTVL.

The V gene is TRBV7-6, the J gene TRBJ2-7; TRBD2 is a possible D gene (6 bases). Trimming took 1 base from V and 2 from J, leaving 9 bases between them. CDR3 length equals 14 residues. CDR1 and CDR2 (germline): SGHVS, FNYEAQ. The CDR3 spells CASSLGSSAYEQYF. The CDR3 DNA sequence: TGTGCCAGCAGCTTAGGGTCTAGCGCCTACGAGCAGTACTTC.